These T cell receptor beta chains were read from a single sample in a study of beta chain features in type 1 diabetes. Only in-frame clones appear in the TCRdb table, and some are missing; sequencing was by immunoSEQ multiplex PCR. The table lists 130,000 to 150,000 clones, under 60% of them singletons. The sample consisted of Tregs from blood. These receptor sequences come from a man aged 18 to 30 in good health. The CDR3 runs from the conserved cysteine through the conserved F or W. D genes are given only for firm matches. Clone size is shown for a subset of rows, as once, few, many or a class of expanded clone.

D gene	clone size	V gene	J gene	CDR3 protein	CDR3 DNA
TRBD1	few	TRBV29-1	TRBJ2-4	CSVEALGMGQDLAKNIQYF	TGCAGCGTTGAAGCCCTTGGGATGGGACAGGACCTAGCCAAAAACATTCAGTACTTC
NA	few	TRBV11-2	TRBJ2-7	CASSLVYEQYF	TGTGCCAGCAGCTTAGTATACGAGCAGTACTTC
TRBD1	once	TRBV5-6	TRBJ2-7	CASSLTHRGEQYF	TGTGCCAGCAGCTTGACGCACAGGGGAGAGCAGTACTTC
TRBD1	NA	TRBV6-1	TRBJ2-5	CASKKDRAQETQYF	TGTGCCAGCAAGAAAGACAGGGCGCAAGAGACCCAGTACTTC
TRBD1	once	TRBV19	TRBJ1-5	CASSSPRGPGTNQPQHF	TGTGCCAGTAGCTCACCCAGGGGGCCTGGGACTAATCAGCCCCAGCATTTT
NA	NA	TRBV7-9	TRBJ1-1	CASSLATENTEAFF	TGTGCCAGCAGCTTAGCTACAGAGAACACTGAAGCTTTCTTT
NA	NA	TRBV30	TRBJ1-6	CAWSVLGSSYNSPLHF	TGTGCCTGGAGTGTACTAGGCAGCTCCTATAATTCACCCCTCCACTTT
TRBD1	NA	TRBV7-9	TRBJ1-5	CASSLAKTGASQHF	TGTGCCAGCAGCTTAGCGAAGACAGGGGCATCCCAGCATTTT
TRBD1	NA	TRBV18	TRBJ1-2	CASSPTQGAENYGYTF	TGTGCCAGCTCACCCACCCAGGGGGCGGAGAACTATGGCTACACCTTC
TRBD2	NA	TRBV5-1	TRBJ2-3	CASSFRLAGVHTDTQYF	TGCGCCAGCAGCTTTAGACTAGCGGGAGTTCACACAGATACGCAGTATTTT
NA	few	TRBV28	TRBJ1-2	CASIRPPGGYTF	TGTGCCAGCATTCGCCCCCCGGGAGGCTACACCTTC
TRBD2	NA	TRBV7-9	TRBJ2-3	CASSYLAGSTDTQYF	TGTGCCAGCAGCTATCTAGCGGGGAGCACAGATACGCAGTATTTT
NA	NA	TRBV5-1	TRBJ1-1	CASSPNRGGLVNTEAFF	TGCGCCAGCAGCCCCAACCGGGGGGGGCTGGTGAACACTGAAGCTTTCTTT
TRBD2	NA	TRBV5-4	TRBJ2-1	CASSSGGGRSSSYNEQFF	TGTGCCAGCAGCTCCGGGGGGGGTCGGTCCAGCTCCTACAATGAGCAGTTCTTC
TRBD2	few	TRBV4-3	TRBJ2-1	CASSQDLPSGEQFF	TGCGCCAGCAGCCAAGATCTTCCTAGCGGGGAGCAGTTCTTC
TRBD2	few	TRBV10-3	TRBJ2-3	CATALTSGGTDTQYF	TGTGCCACCGCCCTGACTAGCGGGGGGACAGATACGCAGTATTTT
TRBD2	NA	TRBV18	TRBJ2-5	CASSPIAGGLQETQYF	TGTGCCAGCTCACCGATAGCGGGAGGGCTACAAGAGACCCAGTACTTC
NA	NA	TRBV7-8	TRBJ2-5	CASSFKGVRETQYF	TGTGCCAGCAGCTTCAAAGGGGTTAGGGAGACCCAGTACTTC
TRBD1	few	TRBV19	TRBJ2-5	CASSHLTGGGETQYF	TGTGCCAGTAGCCACCTCACAGGGGGCGGGGAGACCCAGTACTTC
TRBD1	NA	TRBV28	TRBJ1-5	CASSLGGQGVQPQHF	TGTGCCAGCAGTTTAGGAGGACAGGGAGTTCAGCCCCAGCATTTT
TRBD1	NA	TRBV6-6	TRBJ1-5	CASSYSDRVTNQPQHF	TGTGCCAGCAGTTACAGTGACAGGGTTACTAATCAGCCCCAGCATTTT
NA	NA	TRBV5-4	TRBJ2-6	CASSFAGIPGANVLTF	TGTGCCAGCAGTTTCGCAGGGATCCCTGGGGCCAACGTCCTGACTTTC
TRBD1	few	TRBV7-9	TRBJ2-5	CASSFTGGQETQYF	TGTGCCAGCAGCTTTACAGGGGGCCAAGAGACCCAGTACTTC
NA	NA	TRBV11-2	TRBJ1-1	CASRLIGEAFF	TGTGCCAGCAGGTTAATCGGTGAAGCTTTCTTT
NA	few	TRBV7-2	TRBJ2-3	CASSFRGSRTDTQYF	TGTGCCAGCAGCTTCCGCGGTTCCCGCACAGATACGCAGTATTTT
NA	NA	TRBV6-6	TRBJ2-2	CASQRTGNTGELFF	TGTGCCAGCCAAAGAACAGGGAACACCGGGGAGCTGTTTTTT
NA	few	TRBV18	TRBJ1-6	CASSAGQGYSPLHF	TGTGCCAGCTCCGCGGGGCAGGGCTATTCACCCCTCCACTTT
NA	NA	TRBV6-1	TRBJ2-3	CASTLLVGPDTQYF	TGTGCCAGCACCCTACTAGTAGGTCCAGATACGCAGTATTTT
TRBD1	NA	TRBV7-2	TRBJ1-1	CASSLLGTANTEAFF	TGTGCCAGCAGCCTACTGGGGACAGCCAACACTGAAGCTTTCTTT
TRBD2	NA	TRBV9	TRBJ2-1	CASSVRLAGYNEQFF	TGTGCCAGCAGCGTAAGGCTAGCGGGCTACAATGAGCAGTTCTTC
NA	few	TRBV28	TRBJ2-4	CASSLTGRNIQYF	TGTGCCAGCAGTTTGACAGGGAGGAACATTCAGTACTTC
TRBD1	NA	TRBV5-1	TRBJ2-7	CASSLGGGTGGSEQYF	TGCGCCAGCAGCTTGGGCGGCGGGACAGGGGGCTCCGAGCAGTACTTC
NA	NA	TRBV5-1	TRBJ1-4	CASSVQGNEKLFF	TGCGCCAGCAGCGTACAGGGAAATGAAAAACTGTTTTTT
NA	NA	TRBV7-6	TRBJ2-3	CASSLVGGATDTQYF	TGTGCCAGCAGCTTGGTGGGGGGGGCAACAGATACGCAGTATTTT
NA	NA	TRBV5-1	TRBJ2-5	CASTGVQETQYF	TGCGCCAGTACCGGGGTTCAGGAGACCCAGTACTTC
TRBD2	NA	TRBV7-6	TRBJ2-3	CASSSRAGGSTQYF	TGTGCCAGCAGCTCCCGGGCGGGGGGAAGTACGCAGTATTTT
TRBD1	NA	TRBV7-2	TRBJ1-2	CASSLLQGGSYTF	TGTGCCAGCAGCTTATTACAGGGGGGAAGCTACACCTTC
TRBD1	NA	TRBV19	TRBJ1-5	CASRRLDRDGQPQHF	TGTGCCAGTAGACGACTCGACAGGGACGGTCAGCCCCAGCATTTT